This T cell receptor beta chain was sequenced in a study of T cell changes during pregnancy in multiple sclerosis. The CDR3 sequence is 14 residues long. Germline loops: CDR1 KGHSH, CDR2 LQKENI. Trimming removed 8 bases from V and 5 bases from J; junction bases left unmatched: 8. This clone was recorded only once. Method: immunoSEQ multiplex PCR; TCRdb's copy keeps in-frame clones and lacks some. The data contain about 37,000 clones, approximately 90% of them singletons. This chain connects TRBV18 to TRBJ1-5; 8 bases map to TRBD1. The clonotype originates from a female donor in good health, enrolled as a control in a pregnancy study. Sample: CD4+ T cells from peripheral blood mononuclear cells, taken in the third trimester of pregnancy. The CDR3 protein is CASPLGQGDQPQHF. CDR3 sequence (DNA): TGTGCCAGCCCACTAGGACAGGGTGATCAGCCCCAGCATTTT.